The clone carrying this T cell receptor (beta chain) was seen more than once but under ten times. What it recognizes is unknown. These data come from a study of naive and memory T cell subsets. General study findings and limits: Clonotypes here are unpaired alpha or beta chain sequences. TCR counts from RNA may reflect activation-linked expression changes. Especially in CD8 cells, naive repertoires contained a few larger clonotypes, possibly CD45RA-re-expressing memory cells. Between naive and memory subsets, TCR abundance power law exponents differed.

Both TRBC1 and TRBC2 were covered by a beta constant-region primer of two equimolar oligonucleotides. Nested alpha and beta constant-region primers with the SP2 primer drove four PCR rounds on ligated cDNA. Ligation attached a single-stranded oligonucleotide with a 12-nucleotide UMI and the SP2 primer to the cDNA 3' end. TCRdb analysed the UMI-ligation and nested PCR reads with MiXCR anew, one entry per CDR3 protein. Of over 110,000 distinct CDR3 sequences listed, 15% to 20% are singletons. This CDR3 is 14 amino acids long. V lost 5 bases to trimming and J lost 2 bases; unmatched junction nucleotides: 3.

The chain joins TRBV12-3 or TRBV12-4 to TRBJ2-1, with TRBD1 identical over 7 bases. The origin of this receptor is a human donor in good health. Sequenced input: naive CD8+ T cells from blood. The CDR3 reads CASSPGQTYNEQFF. As DNA, the CDR3 is TGTGCCAGCAGTCCGGGACAGACCTACAATGAGCAGTTCTTC.